The 6 T cell receptor beta chains reported below all come from one sample, sequenced in a study of blood T cell repertoires in COVID-19. Assay used: immunoSEQ multiplex PCR; TCRdb lists only in-frame clones, some missing. The data contain 150,000 to 200,000 clones, roughly 82% of them singletons. Input material: peripheral blood. The source of these receptors is a woman in her thirties or forties with COVID-19, enrolled during active disease.

The CDR3: CASSPRTSGVYADTQYF. DNA of the CDR3: TGTGCCAGCAGCCCCCGGACTAGCGGGGTGTATGCAGATACGCAGTATTTT. The rearrangement joins TRBV5-4 to TRBJ2-3, with TRBD2 identical over 12 bases. This CDR3 has 17 amino acids. Germline assignment: CDR1 SGHNT and CDR2 YYREEE (reference sequence). J gave up 4 bases and V 4 bases, and 10 bases lay outside the gene matches.

This CDR3 is CASSSGDTGNTIYF. Here the CDR3 DNA reads TGTGCCAGCAGCAGCGGAGATACTGGAAACACCATATATTTT. The chain is built from TRBV28 and TRBJ1-3; no clear D gene. In germline, CDR1 is MDHEN, CDR2 SYDVKM. Trimming shortened V by 6 bases and J by 2 bases, and 11 bases separated the two germline ends. The CDR3 totals 14 residues.

The rearrangement uses TRBV30 and TRBJ2-1; maybe TRBD1 (5 bases). CDR3 length: 12 amino acids. Trimming took off 0 bases at V and 9 bases at J, with 9 bases between the two ends. Germline CDR1 is GTSNPN and CDR2 is SVGIG (reference sequence). CDR3 protein: CAWSVGVSEQFF. The CDR3 bases are TGTGCCTGGAGTGTAGGGGTTAGTGAGCAGTTCTTC. The entire variable domain, with the rest obtained from reference TRBV30 and TRBJ2-1, is as follows: SQTIHQWPATLVQPVGSPLSLECTVEGTSNPNLYWYRQAAGRGLQLLFYSVGIGQISSEVPQNLSASRPQDRQFILSSKKLLLSDSGFYLCAWSVGVSEQFFGPGTRLTVL.

The rearrangement joins TRBV19 to TRBJ1-5; unclear D gene. Germline V gives CDR1 LNHDA, CDR2 SQIVND (reference sequence). V lost 4 bases to trimming and J lost 4 bases, with 8 bases between them. There are 13 residues in the CDR3. For the CDR3, the DNA is TGTGCCAGTAGTAGCGGACTGAATCAGCCCCAGCATTTT. It translates to CASSSGLNQPQHF.

A few counts support this clone. The chain combines TRBV10-2 with TRBJ1-1; D ambiguous. CDR1 is WSHSY and CDR2 is SAAADI in the germline V gene. The CDR3 spans 12 residues. Trimming pared 4 bases from V and 5 bases from J, leaving 8 bases between. Here the CDR3 reads CASSARVTEAFF. DNA of the CDR3: TGCGCCAGCAGTGCGAGGGTTACTGAAGCTTTCTTT.

V and J are TRBV27 and TRBJ2-7; D might be TRBD1 (6 bases). The CDR3 is 19 amino acids. CDR1 is MNHEY and CDR2 is SMNVEV in the germline V gene (reference sequence). The ends were cut back, 6 bases at V and 6 bases at J, with 33 bases in the middle. The chain's CDR3 is CASSPRGLGSRPWVGEQYF. For the CDR3, the DNA is TGTGCCAGCAGCCCCAGGGGCCTGGGATCGAGGCCATGGGTAGGCGAGCAGTACTTC.